One T cell receptor beta chain is described in this entry. Its antigen is currently unknown. This entry comes from a study of monozygotic twins with inflammatory bowel disease. Each of the TCR libraries took 3500 ng of total RNA. Per individual sample, eight separate reactions were used to make cDNA. Reanalyzing the 5' RACE reads, TCRdb keeps one entry per CDR3 protein, without DNA. This listing includes approximately 160,000 distinct CDR3 sequences. Regarding the study as a whole: Clonotype sharing was lower in IBD patients than healthy twins, most markedly with disease activity. Twins classed as concordant or discordant showed no difference in repertoire similarity, possibly from limited power.

The CDR3 length is 11 residues. Germline V gene data show CDR1 as LGHDT and CDR2 as YNNKEL (reference sequence). The rearrangement links TRBV3-1 to TRBJ2-1. The receptor was isolated from a human donor with ulcerative colitis or Crohn's disease, or a healthy co-twin of an affected twin (not recorded which). The sample taken for sequencing was blood. The CDR3 here is CASSQGLVQFF.